This T cell receptor (beta chain) was retrieved from a study of T cells in women clearing cervical HPV infection. Study-level results: Combining TCR richness with V gene abundances gave approximately 0.8 AUC.

Using immunoSEQ multiplex PCR, the repertoire was profiled, and TCRdb retains in-frame clones only, with some absent. Reported are about 39,000 clones; the ten largest clones contain under 8.5%. To note about this clone: Its antigen is still unknown. The read ends 3 residues early relative to the CDR3; the germline J gene fills the gap.

Germline assignment: CDR1 SGHNT and CDR2 YYREEE (reference sequence). The CDR3 is made up of 14 amino acids. This sequence joins TRBV5-4 and TRBJ2-3; 12 bases line up with TRBD2. Sample: blood buffy coat. This clonotype originated in a woman aged 18 to 75 with a cervical HPV16 infection that either progressed to CIN3+ or cleared (not recorded which). The sequenced CDR3 bases are TGTGCCAGCAGCTCTCCGACTAGCGGGGGCACG. Its translation is CASSSPTSGGT. The CDR3, in full, reads CASSSPTSGGTQYF.